These 22 T cell receptor beta chains were sequenced from one sample in a study of cytomegalovirus exposure and HLA in healthy donors (dated by TCRdb to about 2017). Preparation of the library involved the immunoSEQ multiplex PCR assay. For the multiplex PCR, a mixture combining 60 forward primers for TCR Vbeta segments and 13 reverse primers for TCR Jbeta segments was used. This is the immuneACCESS table as TCRdb keeps it, with only in-frame sequences that have V and J called. A part of the clones is gone; compared with another copy, unresolved V genes explain less than half, and the rest is unexplained. The sample table holds about 200,000 clones, of which roughly 83% were seen once. In total, the top ten clones hold 1.6% of the sample. Material for sequencing was PBMCs. The origin of the receptors is a woman aged 50 to 60 in good health and CMV-seronegative.

J is TRBJ2-2 and V is TRBV10-3; maybe TRBD2 (6 bases). From germline, CDR1 is ENHRY and CDR2 SYGVKD. V lost 6 bases to trimming and J lost 0 bases, with 11 bases between them. There are 15 residues in the CDR3. CDR3 protein: CAIRGGPTNTGELFF. Here the CDR3 DNA reads TGTGCCATCAGGGGGGGACCGACGAACACCGGGGAGCTGTTTTTT.

This chain links TRBV29-1 with TRBJ1-1, with D possibly TRBD1 on 5 matching bases. Germline V CDR1 and CDR2: SQVTM, ANQGSEA. This CDR3 spans 11 amino acids. V dropped 4 bases and J dropped 6 bases, with 9 bases sitting between them. The DNA for the CDR3 is TGCAGCGTTGGGCAGGGCCCTGAAGCTTTCTTT. This gives the protein CSVGQGPEAFF.

The chain recombines TRBV5-8 with TRBJ1-2; tentatively, D is TRBD1 (6 bases). Trimming took off 2 bases at V and 2 bases at J, with 10 bases between the two ends. The CDR3 totals 14 residues. Germline CDR1 SGHTS, CDR2 YDEGEE. CDR3 residues: CASSLNRDNYGYTF. CDR3 in DNA: TGTGCCAGCAGCTTAAACAGGGACAACTATGGCTACACCTTC.

The rearrangement links TRBV18 to TRBJ1-5; no clear D. Trimming removed 6 bases from V and 5 bases from J, with 20 bases in between. In germline, CDR1 is KGHSH, CDR2 LQKENI. The length of the CDR3 is 16 residues. The CDR3 DNA follows: TGTGCCAGCTCGCTTTCGCCTGGGTTGAGGGATCAGCCCCAGCATTTT. Translation gives CASSLSPGLRDQPQHF.

This chain uses TRBV5-4 with TRBJ1-1, with unresolved D. The CDR3 is 14 residues long. Trimming removed 0 bases from V and 0 bases from J, with 6 bases in between. Germline assignment: CDR1 SGHNT and CDR2 YYREEE (reference sequence). The CDR3 loop is CASSLGPLNTEAFF. The DNA for the CDR3 is TGTGCCAGCAGCTTGGGTCCCTTGAACACTGAAGCTTTCTTT.

This chain links TRBV30 with TRBJ2-1; a possible D gene is TRBD1 (5 bases). V lost 2 bases and J 8 bases, leaving 13 bases between the germline ends. Germline values: CDR1 GTSNPN, CDR2 SVGIG (reference sequence). The CDR3 totals 13 residues. The CDR3 sequence: CAWSLGVGHEQFF. CDR3 DNA: TGTGCCTGGAGTTTAGGAGTGGGGCATGAGCAGTTCTTC. Variable domain in full (rest from reference TRBV30 and TRBJ2-1): SQTIHQWPATLVQPVGSPLSLECTVEGTSNPNLYWYRQAAGRGLQLLFYSVGIGQISSEVPQNLSASRPQDRQFILSSKKLLLSDSGFYLCAWSLGVGHEQFFGPGTRLTVL.

V usage is TRBV11-3 and J usage is TRBJ2-1; 9 bases agree with TRBD2. CDR1 and CDR2 (germline): SGHNT, YENEEA. This CDR3 spans 15 amino acids. V lost 1 base, J lost 7 bases, and 5 bases stayed unmatched. The CDR3 loop reads CASSLGGRAGNEQFF. The DNA for the CDR3 is TGTGCCAGCAGCTTAGGCGGGAGGGCCGGAAATGAGCAGTTCTTC.

V usage is TRBV14 and J usage is TRBJ2-1; no clear D. V lost 1 base and J lost 9, with 13 bases in between. Germline values: CDR1 SGHDN, CDR2 FVKESK. The CDR3 length is 14 residues. The CDR3 reads CASSQVLGYAEQFF. The DNA for the CDR3 is TGTGCCAGCAGCCAAGTTCTGGGCTATGCTGAGCAGTTCTTC. Combining the CDR3 with reference TRBV14 and TRBJ2-1 gives the whole variable domain EAGVTQFPSHSVIEKGQTVTLRCDPISGHDNLYWYRRVMGKEIKFLLHFVKESKQDESGMPNNRFLAERTGGTYSTLKVQPAELEDSGVYFCASSQVLGYAEQFFGPGTRLTVL.

V is TRBV5-5 and J is TRBJ1-4; D call uncertain. The CDR3 extends over 16 amino acids. In germline, CDR1 is SGHKS, CDR2 YYEKEE (reference sequence). The V end lost 0 bases, the J end lost 3 bases, and 12 bases lay between the germline ends. The DNA of the CDR3 is TGTGCCAGCAGCTTGGCCGAGGCGCCAGCTAATGAAAAACTGTTTTTT. As protein: CASSLAEAPANEKLFF.

This clone was picked up a small number of times. V is TRBV2 and J is TRBJ1-2; D is unclear. The V end was cut by 6 bases, the J end by 12 bases, with 17 bases between. CDR1 and CDR2 from the germline V gene are SNHLY and FYNNEI. This CDR3 spans 12 amino acids. This CDR3 is CASSPPPGPHTF. The DNA of the CDR3 is TGTGCCAGCAGCCCCCCGCCAGGCCCCCACACCTTC. Using reference TRBV2 and TRBJ1-2 for the parts outside the CDR3, the full variable domain is EPEVTQTPSHQVTQMGQEVILRCVPISNHLYFYWYRQILGQKVEFLVSFYNNEISEKSEIFDDQFSVERPDGSNFTLKIRSTKLEDSAMYFCASSPPPGPHTFGSGTRLTVV.

V and J are TRBV5-6 and TRBJ2-1; 7 bases align to TRBD1. CDR1 and CDR2 (germline): SGHDT, YYEEEE. The CDR3 is 14 amino acids. Trimming took 3 bases from V and 5 from J; bases not matched to a gene: 5. The CDR3 bases are TGTGCCAGCAGCTCCGGGACAGTAGACAATGAGCAGTTCTTC. Translated: CASSSGTVDNEQFF.

V is TRBV9 and J is TRBJ1-3; D is ambiguous. The germline gives CDR1 SGDLS, CDR2 YYNGEE. The CDR3 is 15 residues long. V dropped 5 bases and J dropped 0 bases, with 12 bases sitting between them. Here the CDR3 DNA reads TGTGCCAGCAGTCCAACAGTTTTCTCTGGAAACACCATATATTTT. Its translation is CASSPTVFSGNTIYF.

This chain uses TRBV5-8 with TRBJ2-2, with D unresolved. The V end was cut by 4 bases, the J end by 2 bases, with 9 bases between. This CDR3 comprises 14 residues. Germline V gene lookup returns CDR1 SGHTS and CDR2 YDEGEE. CDR3 residues: CASSQTLNTGELFF. The CDR3 DNA is TGTGCCAGCAGCCAGACTCTTAACACCGGGGAGCTGTTTTTT.

Only one count was recorded for this clone. The V and J genes are TRBV7-9 and TRBJ2-3, with D possibly matching TRBD1 (5 bases). This CDR3 comprises 14 residues. Between the trimmed V and J ends, which lost 2 bases and 1 base, there was a span of 7 bases. The germline gives CDR1 SEHNR, CDR2 FQNEAQ (reference sequence). CDR3 in DNA: TGTGCCAGCAGCTTATTAGGGGGCACAGATACGCAGTATTTT. Protein: CASSLLGGTDTQYF.

This sequence joins TRBV28 and TRBJ2-3, with a weak D call TRBD1 (6 bases). Germline CDR1 is MDHEN and CDR2 is SYDVKM. V dropped 2 bases and J dropped 4 bases, with 10 bases sitting between them. This CDR3 is 14 amino acids long. CDR3 sequence: CASSLVGGPDTQYF. CDR3 DNA sequence: TGTGCCAGCAGTTTAGTTGGGGGCCCAGATACGCAGTATTTT.

V and J are TRBV7-8 and TRBJ1-2; 7 bases map to TRBD1. Losses at the gene ends were 6 bases for V and 5 bases for J; bases not matched to a gene: 12. In germline, CDR1 is SGHVS, CDR2 FQNEAQ. This CDR3 is built from 15 residues. The chain's CDR3 is CASRNTTGKGYGYTF. The CDR3 nucleotides read TGTGCCAGCAGGAATACGACAGGGAAGGGGTATGGCTACACCTTC.

The chain has TRBV19 and TRBJ2-7, with TRBD1 matching over 10 bases. The germline gives CDR1 LNHDA, CDR2 SQIVND (reference sequence). The CDR3 contains 14 residues. J gave up 3 bases and V 8 bases, and 7 bases lay outside the gene matches. This chain's CDR3 is CASRAGQGNYEQYF. DNA for the CDR3: TGTGCCAGTCGGGCGGGACAGGGGAACTACGAGCAGTACTTC.

This chain uses TRBV2 with TRBJ1-5; no clear D gene. Germline values: CDR1 SNHLY, CDR2 FYNNEI. Trimming took off 7 bases at V and 1 base at J, with 5 bases between the two ends. This CDR3 contains 12 residues. The chain's CDR3 is CASTQSNQPQHF. DNA of the CDR3: TGTGCCAGCACTCAGAGCAATCAGCCCCAGCATTTT.

This chain links TRBV9 with TRBJ2-7; 8 bases are a match to TRBD2. V trimming: 4 bases; J trimming: 5 bases; junction bases outside the gene matches: 11. Germline CDR1 reads SGDLS; CDR2 reads YYNGEE. The CDR3 is made up of 15 amino acids. The CDR3 sequence is CASSPQAGGPDEQYF. The CDR3 DNA sequence: TGTGCCAGCAGCCCCCAGGCGGGAGGCCCCGACGAGCAGTACTTC.

This chain uses TRBV25-1 with TRBJ1-1; 7 nucleotides agree with TRBD1. Germline loops: CDR1 MGHDK, CDR2 SYGVNS. With V trimmed by 4 bases and J by 0 bases, 2 bases remained unmatched. The CDR3 consists of 14 residues. CDR3: CASSAGQLNTEAFF. The CDR3 nucleotides are TGTGCCAGCAGTGCGGGACAGTTGAACACTGAAGCTTTCTTT.

The chain employs TRBV5-1 and TRBJ1-1; D is possibly TRBD1 (5 bases). V was trimmed by 1 base and J by 12 bases, leaving 16 bases between them. CDR3 length: 13 residues. Germline CDR1 and CDR2: SGHRS and YFSETQ. In nucleotides, the CDR3 is TGCGCCAGCAGCTTGCGGGAGGGGCCTGGCTCTTTCTTT. This codes for CASSLREGPGSFF.

This clone was seen just once. V and J are TRBV19 and TRBJ1-2; D perhaps matches TRBD1 (6 bases). Germline V gene sequence: CDR1 LNHDA, CDR2 SQIVND (reference sequence). CDR3 size: 15 residues. V was pared by 6 bases and J by 3 bases, with 17 bases between. In nucleotides, the CDR3 is TGTGCCAGTAGACCTGGGCCAGCAGGGGACTATGGCTACACCTTC. It is translated as CASRPGPAGDYGYTF.